This TCR beta chain was retrieved from a study of T cell repertoires in cytomegalovirus infection. This CDR3 contains 15 residues. Trimming removed 4 bases from V and 8 bases from J, with 18 bases in between. CDR1 and CDR2 from the germline V gene are SGHTA and FQGTGA. One entry per CDR3 protein results from TCRdb running MiXCR on the reads. The sample comprises 110,000 or so distinct CDR3 sequences, 30% to 35% of which are singletons, and roughly 40% rests with the top ten. A word on this clonotype: Its antigen is still unknown.

The specimen comprised CD8+ T cells from cultured PBMCs, sampled from culture after CMV antigen stimulation. The clonotype originates from a human donor in good health (CMV status not recorded). Some clones in this sample may be carry-over from other donors' samples. V is TRBV7-3 and J is TRBJ2-1; D possibly corresponds to TRBD2 (6 bases). CDR3 sequence reads: CASSSPTDASDEQFF. Written as DNA, the CDR3 is TGTGCCAGCAGCTCCCCGACAGACGCTAGCGATGAGCAGTTCTTC.